Below are 10 T cell receptor beta chains sequenced from a single sample in a study of vaccination and CD4 T cells after COVID-19 (dated by TCRdb to 2021 to 2024). Library preparation used PCR. Reads for this sample came from an Illumina iSeq 100. DNA from cultured CD4+ T cells was subjected to TCR sequencing with the Oncomine TCR Beta short-read assay at the Johns Hopkins FTIC core. TCRdb reran the public reads through fastp at Q25 and MiXCR, keeping productive beta chains. Rows with a matching CDR3 protein are joined into one entry that keeps the most common DNA and genes. The sample contains about 12,000 distinct CDR3 sequences, roughly 69% of them found a single time. Just over 7% of the sample comes from the top ten. The antigens for these receptors are not known. What this sample's treatment or condition label stands for: roughly ten-day PBMC culture with coronavirus spike peptide pools or control peptides (ViraFEST assay).

This material consisted of CD4+ T cells from blood, cultured in vitro, taken before SARS-CoV-2 vaccination. All receptors come from a human donor who had recovered from COVID-19.

This rearrangement joins TRBV12-3 or TRBV12-4 to TRBJ1-1, with D perhaps TRBD1 (5 bases). This CDR3 has 13 residues. V lost 3 bases and J lost 2, with 7 bases in between. The CDR3 loop reads CASSFDSNTEAFF. For the CDR3, the DNA is TGTGCCAGCAGTTTCGACAGTAACACTGAAGCTTTCTTT.

The gene calls are TRBV19 and TRBJ1-4; possible D gene TRBD1, 5 bases. This CDR3 has 14 residues. The V gene's germline CDR1 is LNHDA and CDR2 SQIVND (reference sequence). Between the trimmed V and J ends, which lost 6 bases and 5 bases, there was a span of 13 bases. The CDR3 here is CASSHTEGNEKLFF. The CDR3 nucleotides are TGTGCCAGTAGCCACACGGAGGGGAATGAAAAACTGTTTTTT.

The rearrangement joins TRBV6-5 to TRBJ1-2, with 8 bases aligning to TRBD1. V lost 4 bases, J lost 8 bases, and 9 bases stayed unmatched. The CDR3 spans 14 residues. CDR1 and CDR2 (germline): MNHEY, SVGAGI. CDR3 sequence reads: CASSFGQGRGGYTF. CDR3 bases: TGTGCCAGCAGTTTCGGACAGGGTAGAGGCGGCTACACCTTC.

Here the CDR3 DNA reads TGCAGTGCTAGAGATTTGCGTAGCGCTCACAATGAGCAGTTCTTC. Amino acid sequence: CSARDLRSAHNEQFF. The chain has TRBV20-1 and TRBJ2-1, with D possibly matching TRBD2 (5 bases). CDR1 and CDR2 from the germline V gene are DFQATT and SNEGSKA (reference sequence). V shed 0 bases and J shed 5 bases, with 14 bases lying between them. This CDR3 contains 15 residues.

This clonotype has only one observation. This chain links TRBV7-3 with TRBJ1-1; no firm D call. The CDR3 has 13 residues. V was pared by 5 bases and J by 5 bases, with 12 bases between. Looked up from germline, CDR1 is SGHTA and CDR2 is FQGTGA. CDR3 nucleotide sequence: TGTGCCAGCAGCCAAAACGGGGTGACTGAAGCTTTCTTT. This encodes CASSQNGVTEAFF. The full variable domain, with the rest looked up from reference TRBV7-3 and TRBJ1-1, is GAGVSQTPSNKVTEKGKYVELRCDPISGHTALYWYRQSLGQGPEFLIYFQGTGAADDSGLPNDRFFAVRPEGSVSTLKIQRTERGDSAVYLCASSQNGVTEAFFGQGTRLTVV.

The table lists this clonotype with a count of one. V gene TRBV5-3 combines with J gene TRBJ1-1; TRBD1 aligns across 9 bases. TRBV5-3 is an ORF; its function is uncertain. Losses at the gene ends were 6 bases for V and 0 bases for J; bases not matched to a gene: 15. The length of the CDR3 is 18 residues. CDR3 residues: CARILDTYGQGLNTEAFF. CDR3 nucleotides: TGTGCCAGAATCCTAGACACATATGGACAGGGGTTGAACACTGAAGCTTTCTTT.

This clonotype has a handful of counts. The V and J genes are TRBV10-3 and TRBJ2-5; 9 bases fit TRBD2. Germline V gene data show CDR1 as ENHRY and CDR2 as SYGVKD. Trimming at V came to 6 bases and at J to 5 bases, leaving 7 bases not matched to a gene. CDR3 size: 14 residues. The CDR3 here is CAIRNSGGGETQYF. The CDR3 nucleotides are TGTGCCATCAGGAATAGCGGGGGAGGGGAGACCCAGTACTTC.

This clonotype was detected once. The chain combines TRBV15 with TRBJ2-1; 7 bases are shared with TRBD2. The germline V gene encodes CDR1 LNHNV and CDR2 YYDKDF (reference sequence). The CDR3 has 16 amino acids. Trimming removed 5 bases from V and 5 bases from J; junction bases left unmatched: 12. The CDR3 loop is CATSQLLAVLNNEQFF. The CDR3 DNA sequence: TGTGCCACCAGCCAACTTCTAGCGGTACTAAACAATGAGCAGTTCTTC.

The V gene is TRBV6-1, the J gene TRBJ2-7, with 8 bases fitting TRBD1. The CDR3 sequence is 16 residues long. The germline V gene has CDR1 MNHNS and CDR2 SASEGT. V shed 2 bases and J 1 base; nucleotides not matched to a gene: 7. CDR3 protein: CASSERGQVRSYEQYF. CDR3 nucleotides: TGTGCCAGCAGTGAAAGGGGACAGGTAAGATCCTACGAGCAGTACTTC.

The V gene is TRBV6-1, the J gene TRBJ1-2; 12 bases match TRBD1. V shed 4 bases and J 6 bases; nucleotides not matched to a gene: 15. The CDR3 runs to 18 residues. Germline loops: CDR1 MNHNS, CDR2 SASEGT. CDR3 loop: CASSAPAGTGGKRNGYTF. The CDR3 nucleotides are TGTGCCAGCAGTGCCCCCGCCGGGACAGGGGGCAAACGGAATGGCTACACCTTC.